The 23 T cell receptor beta chains reported below all come from one sample, sequenced in a study of CXCR3-negative and CXCR3-positive naive CD8 T cells. Regarding the study as a whole: When CXCR3-positive naive cells were set against CXCR3-negative naive cells, the former had more hydrophobic TRB CDR3s.

No antigen is known for these receptors. UMI-tagged TRB cDNA libraries were built via 5' RACE. TCRdb reprocessed the 5' RACE reads, keeping one entry per CDR3 protein, no DNA. This sample's table has tens of thousands of distinct CDR3 sequences. Sample: naive CXCR3+ CD8+ T cells from blood. Sample subset: CD45RO-CCR7+CD27+CD95- naive CD8+ T cells expressing CXCR3 (TNR3+). These receptors originate from a human donor in good health. Some clones in this sample may be carry-over from other donors' samples.

The chain is built from TRBV6-6 and TRBJ1-2; TCRdb reports TRBD1, a call that lacks DNA to check it against. Germline V gene lookup returns CDR1 MNHNY and CDR2 SVGAGI (reference sequence). CDR3 length equals 12 residues. The CDR3 sequence is CASSAGDYGYTF.

This rearrangement joins TRBV29-1 to TRBJ2-5; TCRdb's D call of TRBD1 is untestable without DNA. The CDR3 is made up of 11 amino acids. Per germline, CDR1 SQVTM and CDR2 ANQGSEA. This CDR3 reads CSVRQGGTQYF.

The chain recombines TRBV12-3 or TRBV12-4 with TRBJ2-7. The CDR3 covers 12 residues. This chain's CDR3 is CAGSLYGDEQYF.

The rearrangement links TRBV11-2 to TRBJ2-5. Germline CDR1 is SGHAT and CDR2 is FQNNGV. The CDR3 has 15 residues. CDR3 residues: CASSYGRRDQETQYF.

The chain has TRBV29-1 and TRBJ2-7; the D call from TCRdb, TRBD1, cannot be confirmed without DNA. The CDR3 is 15 amino acids. Germline V gene lookup returns CDR1 SQVTM and CDR2 ANQGSEA. CDR3 loop: CSVEDQTGGENEQYF.

The chain couples TRBV7-9 to TRBJ2-7; with no DNA, the TCRdb D assignment of TRBD1 cannot be verified. The CDR3 is 15 amino acids. CDR1 is SEHNR and CDR2 is FQNEAQ in the germline V gene (reference sequence). CDR3 residues: CASSRPGGRIGEQYF.

The gene calls are TRBV4-1 and TRBJ2-6; TCRdb proposes TRBD1, but this gene call is untestable without DNA. Germline V gives CDR1 MGHRA, CDR2 YSYEKL. The CDR3 is made up of 21 amino acids. The chain's CDR3 is CASSPNGQEGTGRSGANVLTF.

This chain connects TRBV12-3 or TRBV12-4 to TRBJ2-1; TCRdb's assignment of TRBD2 cannot be checked, as there is no DNA. This CDR3 is built from 15 residues. The CDR3 spells CASSLLAGGYNEQFF.

The CDR3 protein is CASSWDAGEYEQYF. The V gene is TRBV5-1, the J gene TRBJ2-7; TCRdb indicates TRBD1, and absent DNA this call remains unverified. Germline CDR1 SGHRS, CDR2 YFSETQ. There are 14 residues in the CDR3.

V is TRBV5-6 and J is TRBJ2-1. Germline CDR1 SGHDT, CDR2 YYEEEE. This CDR3 has 14 residues. CDR3 sequence reads: CASNRHNTYNEQFF.

V usage is TRBV2 and J usage is TRBJ2-1; no DNA is available, so the TRBD1 call from TCRdb remains unchecked. CDR3 length: 14 amino acids. The germline gives CDR1 SNHLY, CDR2 FYNNEI. The CDR3 is CATSRDSSYNEQFF.

The genes are TRBV5-6 and TRBJ2-7. The germline V gene encodes CDR1 SGHDT and CDR2 YYEEEE. This CDR3 contains 13 residues. This CDR3 is CASSGVSSYEQYF.

The chain uses TRBV28 and TRBJ1-1. Germline V gene data show CDR1 as MDHEN and CDR2 as SYDVKM. The CDR3 runs to 13 residues. The CDR3 spells CASTSVFNTEAFF.

This sequence joins TRBV7-2 and TRBJ2-1; TCRdb's D call of TRBD1 is untestable without DNA. In germline, CDR1 is SGHTA, CDR2 FQGNSA. The CDR3 sequence is 12 residues long. The CDR3 reads CASSLGPGEQFF.

The J gene is TRBJ1-5, the V gene TRBV4-2; checking the TCRdb D call of TRBD1 is not possible without DNA. The germline V gene has CDR1 LGHNA and CDR2 YNFKEQ. The CDR3 is 17 amino acids. The CDR3 loop is CASSQDPGGGGNQPQHF.

This chain connects TRBV7-3 to TRBJ2-5; TCRdb selects TRBD2, and the lack of DNA leaves this call unchecked. CDR3 length: 16 amino acids. Germline CDR1 and CDR2: SGHTA and FQGTGA. CDR3 in amino acids: CASSLFGGRAQETQYF.

The rearrangement links TRBV28 to TRBJ2-5; TCRdb's D call, TRBD1, is unchecked because there is no DNA. The CDR3 length is 15 residues. Germline CDR1 reads MDHEN; CDR2 reads SYDVKM. The CDR3 protein is CASNLLLGAGETQYF.

This chain uses TRBV20-1 with TRBJ2-5; TCRdb outputs TRBD2, but without DNA this stays unchecked. Germline-derived CDR1 and CDR2 are DFQATT and SNEGSKA (reference sequence). The length of the CDR3 is 15 residues. The CDR3 region is CSARDQSGRQETQYF.

The rearrangement uses TRBV6-4 and TRBJ2-3; TCRdb returns TRBD2, unconfirmable since there is no DNA. CDR3 length: 13 amino acids. From germline, CDR1 is MRHNA and CDR2 SNTAGT. CDR3 residues: CASSAGAADTQYF.

This chain joins TRBV28 and TRBJ1-5. The germline CDR1 and CDR2 sequences are MDHEN and SYDVKM. This CDR3 spans 16 amino acids. This CDR3 is CASSFEGDYSNQPQHF.

J is TRBJ2-1 and V is TRBV7-6; the D gene TCRdb calls, TRBD2, cannot be checked with no DNA. Germline CDR1 SGHVS, CDR2 FNYEAQ. This CDR3 has 16 amino acids. CDR3: CASSPAGTPLGNEQFF.

The V call is TRBV25-1, the J call TRBJ2-7; TCRdb's D call, TRBD1, is unchecked because there is no DNA. The CDR3 runs to 15 residues. In germline, CDR1 is MGHDK, CDR2 SYGVNS. The CDR3: CASSTYYRGFYEQYF.

The chain employs TRBV12-3 or TRBV12-4 and TRBJ1-5; the D call of TRBD1 rests on TCRdb alone, since no DNA is present to check it. This CDR3 is built from 15 residues. CDR3 protein: CASSDLGGGNQPQHF.